This T cell receptor beta chain was found in a study of blood T cell repertoires in COVID-19. Overall study: Whether acute or convalescent, the COVID-19 samples came from the United States, Italy and Spain. PBMCs, B-cell-depleted T cells, or T cells provided the cDNA or gDNA that made up the material.

The length of the CDR3 is 15 residues. Trimming took off 1 base at V and 4 bases at J, with 14 bases between the two ends. Looked up from germline, CDR1 is SGHVS and CDR2 is FQNEAQ. In the source study's methods: Cell counts per sample came from amplifying reference gene primers. Sequencing was performed with immunoSEQ multiplex PCR; in TCRdb, only in-frame clones are kept and a portion is missing. V and J calls and clone size are those listed in that table; D and trimming were worked out from the DNA. The sample has roughly 130,000 clones, around 80% seen once. The TCR originated in a man aged 55 to 70 with acute or convalescent COVID-19. This chain joins TRBV7-8 and TRBJ2-7; D is perhaps TRBD2 (6 bases). Sequencing was carried out using peripheral blood. This CDR3 reads CASSLGLARGYEQYF. CDR3 bases: TGTGCCAGCAGCTTAGGATTGGCCCGGGGGTACGAGCAGTACTTC.